This T cell receptor (beta chain) is drawn from a study of chronic HIV infection and antiretroviral therapy. TCRdb re-called the 5' RACE reads through MiXCR, storing one row per CDR3 protein. The data show roughly 48,000 distinct CDR3 sequences, about 18% seen once. This clonotype has more than one count but fewer than ten. The CDR3 covers 15 residues. Germline lookup yields CDR1 DFQATT and CDR2 SNEGSKA (reference sequence). V was clipped by 4 bases and J by 7 bases; unmatched bases: 15. The sequenced material came from peripheral blood. V and J are TRBV20-1 and TRBJ2-5; 7 bases are shared with TRBD1. The source of this sequence is an adult who had HIV and had not received antiretroviral therapy, or was an uninfected healthy control (not recorded which). CDR3 in DNA: TGCAGTGCTAAGCGCCGGGACAGCCATTATATGACCCAGTACTTC. Amino acids: CSAKRRDSHYMTQYF.